This T cell receptor (beta chain) derives from a study of T cell responses to AZD1222 COVID-19 vaccine. CDR1 and CDR2 from the germline V gene are ENHRY and SYGVKD. Trimming removed 1 base at V and 3 bases at J, with 9 bases between. The CDR3 loop spans 15 amino acids. Only in-frame clones appear in the TCRdb table, and some are missing; sequencing was by immunoSEQ multiplex PCR. This table has roughly 100,000 clones, around 89% appearing once. The material was peripheral blood, obtained on day 0 of AZD1222 vaccination. The sequence came from an adult in good health. The rearrangement joins TRBV10-3 to TRBJ1-4; perhaps TRBD1 as D (5 bases). The CDR3 coding sequence is TGTGCCATCAGTGAGTTTGGGGGGTCTAATGAAAAACTGTTTTTT. It is translated as CAISEFGGSNEKLFF.